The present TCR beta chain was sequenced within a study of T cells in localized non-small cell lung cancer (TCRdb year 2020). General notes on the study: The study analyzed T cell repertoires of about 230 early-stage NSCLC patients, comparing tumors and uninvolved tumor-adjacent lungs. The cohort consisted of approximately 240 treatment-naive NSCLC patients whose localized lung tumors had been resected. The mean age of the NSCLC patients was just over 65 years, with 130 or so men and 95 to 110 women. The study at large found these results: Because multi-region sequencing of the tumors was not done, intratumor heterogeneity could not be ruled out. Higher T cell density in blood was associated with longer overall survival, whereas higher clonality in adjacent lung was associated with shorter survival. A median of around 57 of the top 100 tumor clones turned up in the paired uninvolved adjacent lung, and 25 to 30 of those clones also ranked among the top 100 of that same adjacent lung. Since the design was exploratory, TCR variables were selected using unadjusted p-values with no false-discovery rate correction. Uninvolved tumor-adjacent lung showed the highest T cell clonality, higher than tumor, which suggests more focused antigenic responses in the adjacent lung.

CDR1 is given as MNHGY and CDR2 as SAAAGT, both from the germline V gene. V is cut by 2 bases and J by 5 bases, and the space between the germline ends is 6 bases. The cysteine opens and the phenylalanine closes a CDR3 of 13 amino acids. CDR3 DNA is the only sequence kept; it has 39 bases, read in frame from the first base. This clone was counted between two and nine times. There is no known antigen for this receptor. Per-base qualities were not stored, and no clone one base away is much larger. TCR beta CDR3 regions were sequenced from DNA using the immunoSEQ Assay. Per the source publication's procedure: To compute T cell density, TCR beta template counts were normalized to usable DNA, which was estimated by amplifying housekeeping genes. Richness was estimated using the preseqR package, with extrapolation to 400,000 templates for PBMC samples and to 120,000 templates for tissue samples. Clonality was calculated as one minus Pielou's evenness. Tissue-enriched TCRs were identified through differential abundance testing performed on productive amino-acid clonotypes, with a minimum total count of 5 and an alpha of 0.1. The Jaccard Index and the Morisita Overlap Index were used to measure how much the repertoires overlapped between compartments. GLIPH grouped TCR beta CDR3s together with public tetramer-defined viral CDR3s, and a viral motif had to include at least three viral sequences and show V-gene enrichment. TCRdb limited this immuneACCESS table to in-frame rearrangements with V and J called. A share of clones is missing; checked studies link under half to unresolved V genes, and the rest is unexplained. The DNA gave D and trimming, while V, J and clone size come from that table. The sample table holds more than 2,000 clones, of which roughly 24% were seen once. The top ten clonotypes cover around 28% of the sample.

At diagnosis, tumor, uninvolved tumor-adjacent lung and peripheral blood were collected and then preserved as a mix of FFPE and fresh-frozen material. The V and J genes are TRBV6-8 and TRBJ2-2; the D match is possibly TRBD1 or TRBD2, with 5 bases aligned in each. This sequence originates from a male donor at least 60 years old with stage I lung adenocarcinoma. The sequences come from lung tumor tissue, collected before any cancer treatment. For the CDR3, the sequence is CASSYGGTGELFF. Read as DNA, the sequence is TGTGCCAGCAGTTACGGGGGAACCGGGGAGCTGTTTTTT.